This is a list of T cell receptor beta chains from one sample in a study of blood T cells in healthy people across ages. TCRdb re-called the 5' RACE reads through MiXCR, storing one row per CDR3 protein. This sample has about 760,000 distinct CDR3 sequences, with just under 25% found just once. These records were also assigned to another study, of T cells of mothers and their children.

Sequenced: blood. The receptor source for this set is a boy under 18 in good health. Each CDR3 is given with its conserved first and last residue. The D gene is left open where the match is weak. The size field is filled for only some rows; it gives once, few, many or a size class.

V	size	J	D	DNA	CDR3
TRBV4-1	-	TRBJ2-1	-	TGCGCCAGCAGCCAAGTAACTACCCCCAATGAGCAGTTCTTC	CASSQVTTPNEQFF
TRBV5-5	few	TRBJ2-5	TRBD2	TGTGCCAGCAGCTTGGATAGGACTAGCGGGGGCCTCGGGGAGACCCAGTACTTC	CASSLDRTSGGLGETQYF
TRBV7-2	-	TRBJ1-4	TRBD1	TGTGCCAGCAGTCGAAGGGACAGCCTAGAAAAACTGTTTTTT	CASSRRDSLEKLFF
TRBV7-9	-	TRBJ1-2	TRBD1	TGTGCCAGCACCCGACAGGGGGCGGGCTACACCTTC	CASTRQGAGYTF
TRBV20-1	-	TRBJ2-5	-	TGCAGTGCTAGCAGTTCGGTTCTGAGAGAGACCCAGTACTTC	CSASSSVLRETQYF
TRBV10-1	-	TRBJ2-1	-	TGCGCCAGCAGTGATCCCTCTGGGGACGAGCAGTTCTTC	CASSDPSGDEQFF
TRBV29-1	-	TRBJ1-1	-	TGCAGCGTTGATAAGGGGACGAAGACTGAAGCTTTCTTT	CSVDKGTKTEAFF
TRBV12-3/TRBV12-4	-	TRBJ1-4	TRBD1	TGTGCCAGCAGTTTGCAGGGGGCGGGTGGAAAACTGTTTTTT	CASSLQGAGGKLFF
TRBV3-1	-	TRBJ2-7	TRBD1	TGTGCCAGCAGCCCCACGGACAGGGAGGAGCAGTACTTC	CASSPTDREEQYF
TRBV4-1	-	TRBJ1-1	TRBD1	TGCGCCAGCAGCTCCCCCGGGACAGGGGTTACTGAAGCTTTCTTT	CASSSPGTGVTEAFF
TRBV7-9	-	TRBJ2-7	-	TGTGCCAGCAGCTCACCTAGTTTGGCCTACGAGCAGTACTTC	CASSSPSLAYEQYF
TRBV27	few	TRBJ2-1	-	TGTGCCAGCAGTTTAATGGCGGCGGCCTACAATGAGCAGTTCTTC	CASSLMAAAYNEQFF
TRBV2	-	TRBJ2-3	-	TGTGCCAGCCACCGGGACCAGAAGAGCGGGGATACGCAGTATTTT	CASHRDQKSGDTQYF
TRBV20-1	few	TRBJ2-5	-	TGCAGTGCCCACGAAGGGCAGAGTCAAGAGGCCCAGTACTTC	CSAHEGQSQEAQYF
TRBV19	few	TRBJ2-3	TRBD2	TGTGCCAGTAGTATCGATTCTAGCGGGCGTGATACGCAGTATTTT	CASSIDSSGRDTQYF
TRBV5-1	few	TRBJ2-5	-	TGCGCCAGCAGCGAGTGGGGGACCCGGTACTTC	CASSEWGTRYF
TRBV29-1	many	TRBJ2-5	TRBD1	TGCAGCGTTGAAGACGTACAGGGGGCTCAAGGGGAGACCCAGTACTTC	CSVEDVQGAQGETQYF
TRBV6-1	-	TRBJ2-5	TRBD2	TGTGCCAGCAGTGTACGGACTAGCGGACCTTCAGGAGAGCAGTACTTC	CASSVRTSGPSGEQYF
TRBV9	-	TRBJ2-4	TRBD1	TGTGCCGGCAGCGTAGGTCAGGGGGTCATTAACATTCAGTACTTC	CAGSVGQGVINIQYF
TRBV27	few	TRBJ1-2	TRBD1	TGTGCCAGCAGTACCTATTCAGGGGGCCTCAATGGCTACACCTTC	CASSTYSGGLNGYTF
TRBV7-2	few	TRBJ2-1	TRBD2	TGTGCCAGCAGCTTAGTTCTAGCGGGCTTTAATGAGCAGTTCTTC	CASSLVLAGFNEQFF
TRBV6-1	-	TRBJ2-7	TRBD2	TGTGCCAGCAGTCAAGCGGGAGACCCCTACGAGCAGTACTTC	CASSQAGDPYEQYF
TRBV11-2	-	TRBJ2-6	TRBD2	TGTGCCAGCAGCTTAAAAGCGTTAGCGGGGGCCTACTCCGGGGCCAACGTCCTGACTTTC	CASSLKALAGAYSGANVLTF
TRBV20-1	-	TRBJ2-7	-	TGCAGTGCTAGAGGGGTTAGCTCCTACGAGCAGTACTTC	CSARGVSSYEQYF
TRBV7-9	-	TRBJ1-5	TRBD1	TGTGCCAGCAGCTTAAACGGGGACAGCTCGGGGCCCCAGCATTTT	CASSLNGDSSGPQHF
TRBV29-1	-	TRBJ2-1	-	TGCAGCGCCCCCTGGGGCAATGAGCAGTTCTTC	CSAPWGNEQFF
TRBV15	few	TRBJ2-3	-	TGTGCCACCAGCCCGAGGCAGGGGAGTTCGGCGAATACGCAGTATTTT	CATSPRQGSSANTQYF
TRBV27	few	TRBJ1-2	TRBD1	TGTGCCAGCAGTATAACAGGGGGCGTTAGGTATGGCTACACCTTC	CASSITGGVRYGYTF
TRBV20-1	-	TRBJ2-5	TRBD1	TGCAGTGCTTCCGGGACAGACTACCAAGAGACCCAGTACTTC	CSASGTDYQETQYF
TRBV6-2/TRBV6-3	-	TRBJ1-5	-	TGTGCCAGCAGTGGACCAGGGGCCACCAGGAGTCAGCCCCAGCATTTT	CASSGPGATRSQPQHF
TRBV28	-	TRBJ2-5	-	TGTGCCAGCAGTTTCGGTCAGGGTGTGAAGACCCAGTACTTC	CASSFGQGVKTQYF
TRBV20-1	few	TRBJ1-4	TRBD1	TGCAGTGCTAGAGATCTGCAGGGGGGATATGAAAAACTGTTTTTT	CSARDLQGGYEKLFF
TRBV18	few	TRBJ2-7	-	TGTGCCAGCTCGCCAGGACAGCGGAGCTCCTACGAGCAGTACTTC	CASSPGQRSSYEQYF
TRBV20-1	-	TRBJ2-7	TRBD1	TGCAGTGCTGGAGGACAGGGGCCTTCCTACGAGCAGTACTTC	CSAGGQGPSYEQYF
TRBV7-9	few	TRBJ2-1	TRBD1	TGTGCCAGCAGCATCGACAGGGAAGGTGAGCAGTTCTTC	CASSIDREGEQFF
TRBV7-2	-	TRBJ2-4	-	TGTGCCAGCAGCTTGGGGCCAGGGTCGACCAAAAACATTCAGTACTTC	CASSLGPGSTKNIQYF
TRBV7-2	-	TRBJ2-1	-	TGTGCCAGCAGCTATAACATACCATACTCTCCGTTCTTC	CASSYNIPYSPFF
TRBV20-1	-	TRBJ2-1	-	TGCAGTGCTAGAGATCAAGGGGAACAGGATGAGCAGTTCTTC	CSARDQGEQDEQFF